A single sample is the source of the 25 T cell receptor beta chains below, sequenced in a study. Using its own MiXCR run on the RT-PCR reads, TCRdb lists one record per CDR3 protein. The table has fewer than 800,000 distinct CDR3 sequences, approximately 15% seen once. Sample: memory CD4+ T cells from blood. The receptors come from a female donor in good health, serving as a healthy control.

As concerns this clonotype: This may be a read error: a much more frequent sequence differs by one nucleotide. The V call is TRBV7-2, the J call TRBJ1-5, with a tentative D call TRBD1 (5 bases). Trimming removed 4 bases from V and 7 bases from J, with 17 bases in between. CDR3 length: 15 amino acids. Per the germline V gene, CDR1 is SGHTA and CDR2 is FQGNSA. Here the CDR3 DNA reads TGTGCCAGCAGCTCAGGGTACCCCTTCATGCAGCCCCAGCATTTT. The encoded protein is CASSSGYPFMQPQHF.

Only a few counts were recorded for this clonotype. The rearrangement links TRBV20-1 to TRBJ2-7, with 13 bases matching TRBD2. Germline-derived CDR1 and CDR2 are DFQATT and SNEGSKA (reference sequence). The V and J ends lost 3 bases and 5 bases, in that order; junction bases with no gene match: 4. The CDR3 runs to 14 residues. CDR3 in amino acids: CSASIGTSGNEQYF. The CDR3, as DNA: TGCAGTGCTAGTATTGGGACTAGCGGGAACGAGCAGTACTTC.

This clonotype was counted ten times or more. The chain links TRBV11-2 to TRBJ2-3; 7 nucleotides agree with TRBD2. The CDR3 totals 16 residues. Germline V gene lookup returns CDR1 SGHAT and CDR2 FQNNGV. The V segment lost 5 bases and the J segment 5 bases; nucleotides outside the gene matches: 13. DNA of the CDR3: TGTGCCAGCAGCCGGACGCTAGCGGCCGGGGTAGATACGCAGTATTTT. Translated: CASSRTLAAGVDTQYF.

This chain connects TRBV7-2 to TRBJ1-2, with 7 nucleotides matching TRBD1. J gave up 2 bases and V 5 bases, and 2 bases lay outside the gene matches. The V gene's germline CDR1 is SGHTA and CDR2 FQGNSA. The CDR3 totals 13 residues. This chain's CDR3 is CASSPRGNYGYTF. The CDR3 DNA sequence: TGTGCCAGCAGCCCCAGGGGGAACTATGGCTACACCTTC.

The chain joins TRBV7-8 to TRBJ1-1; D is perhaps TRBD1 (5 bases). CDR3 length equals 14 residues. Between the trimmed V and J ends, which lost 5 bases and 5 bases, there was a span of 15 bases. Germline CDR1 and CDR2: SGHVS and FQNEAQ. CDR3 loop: CASSLLPEGTEAFF. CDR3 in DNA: TGTGCCAGCAGCCTGCTCCCGGAGGGGACTGAAGCTTTCTTT.

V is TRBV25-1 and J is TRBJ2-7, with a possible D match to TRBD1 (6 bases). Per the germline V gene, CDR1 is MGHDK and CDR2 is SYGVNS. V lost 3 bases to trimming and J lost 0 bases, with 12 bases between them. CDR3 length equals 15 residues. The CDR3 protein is CASSDEPGHSYEQYF. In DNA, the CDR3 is TGTGCCAGCAGTGACGAGCCGGGACACTCCTACGAGCAGTACTTC.

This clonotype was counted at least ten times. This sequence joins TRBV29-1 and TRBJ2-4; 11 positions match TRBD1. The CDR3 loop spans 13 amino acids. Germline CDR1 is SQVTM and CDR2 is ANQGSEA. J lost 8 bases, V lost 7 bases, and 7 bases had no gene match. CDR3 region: CSGTPGQGDIQYF. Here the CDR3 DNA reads TGCAGCGGAACGCCGGGACAGGGGGACATTCAGTACTTC.

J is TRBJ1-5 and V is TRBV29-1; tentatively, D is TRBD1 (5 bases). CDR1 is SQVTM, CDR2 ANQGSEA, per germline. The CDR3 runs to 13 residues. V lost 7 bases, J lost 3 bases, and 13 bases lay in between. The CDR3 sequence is CSGLGGTNQPQHF. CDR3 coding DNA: TGCAGCGGATTAGGAGGGACCAATCAGCCCCAGCATTTT. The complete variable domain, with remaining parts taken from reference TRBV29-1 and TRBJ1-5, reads SAVISQKPSRDICQRGTSLTIQCQVDSQVTMMFWYRQQPGQSLTLIATANQGSEATYESGFVIDKFPISRPNLTFSTLTVSNMSPEDSSIYLCSGLGGTNQPQHFGDGTRLSIL.

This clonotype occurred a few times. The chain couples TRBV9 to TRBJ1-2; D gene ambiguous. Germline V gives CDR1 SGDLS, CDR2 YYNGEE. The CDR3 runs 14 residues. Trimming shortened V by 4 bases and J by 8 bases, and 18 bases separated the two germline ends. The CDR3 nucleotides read TGTGCCAGCAGCCCTGGGATGGACCTGGGGGGCTACACCTTC. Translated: CASSPGMDLGGYTF.

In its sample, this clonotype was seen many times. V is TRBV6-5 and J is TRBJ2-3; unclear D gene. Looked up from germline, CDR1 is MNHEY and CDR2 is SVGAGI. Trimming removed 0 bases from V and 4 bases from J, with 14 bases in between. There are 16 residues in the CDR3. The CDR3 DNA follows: TGTGCCAGCAGTTACTCGTCAGGTCTTGGCGCAGATACGCAGTATTTT. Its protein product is CASSYSSGLGADTQYF.

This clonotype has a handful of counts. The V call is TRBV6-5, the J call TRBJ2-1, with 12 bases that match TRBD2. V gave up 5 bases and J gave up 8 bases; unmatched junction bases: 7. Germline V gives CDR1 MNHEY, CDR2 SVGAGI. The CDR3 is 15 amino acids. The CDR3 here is CASSRRLAGEDEQFF. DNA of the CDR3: TGTGCCAGCAGTCGCAGACTAGCGGGAGAGGATGAGCAGTTCTTC.

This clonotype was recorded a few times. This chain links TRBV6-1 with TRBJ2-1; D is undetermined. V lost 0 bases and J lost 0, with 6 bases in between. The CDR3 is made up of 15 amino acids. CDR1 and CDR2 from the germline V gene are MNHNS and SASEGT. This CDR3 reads CASSEADSSYNEQFF. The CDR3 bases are TGTGCCAGCAGTGAAGCGGATAGCTCCTACAATGAGCAGTTCTTC.

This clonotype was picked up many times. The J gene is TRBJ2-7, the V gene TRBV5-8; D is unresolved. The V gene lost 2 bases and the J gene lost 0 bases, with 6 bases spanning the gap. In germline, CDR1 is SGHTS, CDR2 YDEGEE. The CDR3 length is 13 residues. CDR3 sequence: CASSFSASYEQYF. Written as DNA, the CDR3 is TGTGCCAGCAGCTTTAGTGCCTCCTACGAGCAGTACTTC.

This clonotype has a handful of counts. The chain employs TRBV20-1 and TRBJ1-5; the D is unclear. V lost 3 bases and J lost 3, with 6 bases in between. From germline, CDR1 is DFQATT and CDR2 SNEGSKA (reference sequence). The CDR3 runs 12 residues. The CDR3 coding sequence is TGCAGTGCTAGTGGGATCAATCAGCCCCAGCATTTT. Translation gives CSASGINQPQHF.

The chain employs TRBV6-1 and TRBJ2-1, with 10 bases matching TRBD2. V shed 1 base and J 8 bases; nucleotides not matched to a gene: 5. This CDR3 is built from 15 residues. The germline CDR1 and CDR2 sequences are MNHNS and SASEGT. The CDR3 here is CASSEVWLAGDEQFF. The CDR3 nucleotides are TGTGCCAGCAGTGAAGTTTGGCTAGCGGGAGATGAGCAGTTCTTC.

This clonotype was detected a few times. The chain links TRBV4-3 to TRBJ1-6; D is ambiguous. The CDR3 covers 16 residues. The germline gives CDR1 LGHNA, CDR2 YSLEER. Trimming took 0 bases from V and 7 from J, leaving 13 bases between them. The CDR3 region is CASSQDGPPLNSPLHF. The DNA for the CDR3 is TGCGCCAGCAGCCAAGACGGGCCGCCCTTGAATTCACCCCTCCACTTT.

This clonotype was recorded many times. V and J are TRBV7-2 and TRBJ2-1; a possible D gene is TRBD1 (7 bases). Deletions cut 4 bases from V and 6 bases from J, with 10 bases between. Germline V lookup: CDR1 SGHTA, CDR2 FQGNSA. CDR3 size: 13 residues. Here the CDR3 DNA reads TGTGCCAGCAGCTCCCAGGGGGGCAATGAGCAGTTCTTC. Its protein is CASSSQGGNEQFF.

The CDR3 DNA follows: TGCAGTGCTAGAGATGTTCTAGCGGGTTCAGATACGCAGTATTTT. Translating gives CSARDVLAGSDTQYF. The genes are TRBV20-1 and TRBJ2-3; TRBD2 matches at 8 bases. V was pared by 0 bases and J by 4 bases, with 6 bases of the junction left unmatched. There are 15 residues in the CDR3. From germline, CDR1 is DFQATT and CDR2 SNEGSKA (reference sequence).

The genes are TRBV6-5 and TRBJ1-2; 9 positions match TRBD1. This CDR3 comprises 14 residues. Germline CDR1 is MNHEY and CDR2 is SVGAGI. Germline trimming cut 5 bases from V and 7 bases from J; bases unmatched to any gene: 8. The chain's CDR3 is CASSTGTGRFGYTF. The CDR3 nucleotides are TGTGCCAGCAGTACCGGGACAGGGCGTTTTGGCTACACCTTC.

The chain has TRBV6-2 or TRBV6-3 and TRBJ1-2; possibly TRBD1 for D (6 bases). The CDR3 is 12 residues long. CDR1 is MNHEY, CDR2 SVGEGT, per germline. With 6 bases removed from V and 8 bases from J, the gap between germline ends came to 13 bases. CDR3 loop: CASRRNREGYTF. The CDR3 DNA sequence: TGTGCCAGCAGACGCAACAGGGAAGGCTACACCTTC.

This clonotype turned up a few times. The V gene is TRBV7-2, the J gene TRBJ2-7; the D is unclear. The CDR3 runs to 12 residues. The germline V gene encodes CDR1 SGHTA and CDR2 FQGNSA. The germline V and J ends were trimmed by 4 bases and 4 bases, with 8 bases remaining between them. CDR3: CASSSDLYEQYF. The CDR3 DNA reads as TGTGCCAGCAGCTCCGACCTTTACGAGCAGTACTTC.

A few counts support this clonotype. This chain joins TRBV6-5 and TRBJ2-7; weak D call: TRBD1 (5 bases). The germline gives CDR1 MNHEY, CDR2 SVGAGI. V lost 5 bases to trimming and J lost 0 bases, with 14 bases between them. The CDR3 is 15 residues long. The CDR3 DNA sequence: TGTGCCAGCAGTCTCGTTCGGACATTCTCCTACGAGCAGTACTTC. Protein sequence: CASSLVRTFSYEQYF.

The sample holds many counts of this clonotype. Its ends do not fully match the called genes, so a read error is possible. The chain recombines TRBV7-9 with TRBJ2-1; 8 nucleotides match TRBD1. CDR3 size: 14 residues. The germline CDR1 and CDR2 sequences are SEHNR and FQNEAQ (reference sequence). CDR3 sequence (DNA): TGTGCCAGCAGCGTGGACAGGGTCTACGATGAGCAGTTCTTC. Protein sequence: CASSVDRVYDEQFF. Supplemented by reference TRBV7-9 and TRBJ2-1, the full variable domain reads DTGVSQNPRHKITKRGQNVTFRCDPISEHNRLYWYRQTLGQGPEFLTYFQNEAQLEKSRLLSDRFSAERPKGSFSTLEIQRTEQGDSAMYLCASSVDRVYDEQFFGPGTRLTVL.

DNA of the CDR3: TGTGCCACCAGCAGAGATAGAGCGGGGCGGGAGACCCAGTACTTC. Protein product: CATSRDRAGRETQYF. The chain links TRBV15 to TRBJ2-5; TRBD2 agrees at 7 bases. V gave up 0 bases and J gave up 5 bases; unmatched junction bases: 6. The CDR3 is 15 amino acids. Germline V gene sequence: CDR1 LNHNV, CDR2 YYDKDF (reference sequence).

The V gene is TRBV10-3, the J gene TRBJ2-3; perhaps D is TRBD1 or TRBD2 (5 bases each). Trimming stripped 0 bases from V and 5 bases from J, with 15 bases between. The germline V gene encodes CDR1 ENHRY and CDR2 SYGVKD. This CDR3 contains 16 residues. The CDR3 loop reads CAISESTGDGGDTQYF. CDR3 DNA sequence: TGTGCCATCAGTGAGTCGACCGGGGACGGTGGAGATACGCAGTATTTT.